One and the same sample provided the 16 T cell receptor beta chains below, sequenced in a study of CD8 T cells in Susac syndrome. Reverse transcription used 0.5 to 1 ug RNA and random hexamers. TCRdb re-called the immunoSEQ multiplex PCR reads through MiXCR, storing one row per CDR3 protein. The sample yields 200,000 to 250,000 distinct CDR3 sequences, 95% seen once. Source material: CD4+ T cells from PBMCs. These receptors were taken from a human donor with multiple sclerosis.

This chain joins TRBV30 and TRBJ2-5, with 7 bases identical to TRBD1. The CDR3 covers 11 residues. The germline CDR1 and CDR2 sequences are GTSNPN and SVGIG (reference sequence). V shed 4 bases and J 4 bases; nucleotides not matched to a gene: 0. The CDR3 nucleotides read TGTGCCTGGACAGGGGGAGAGACCCAGTACTTC. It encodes CAWTGGETQYF.

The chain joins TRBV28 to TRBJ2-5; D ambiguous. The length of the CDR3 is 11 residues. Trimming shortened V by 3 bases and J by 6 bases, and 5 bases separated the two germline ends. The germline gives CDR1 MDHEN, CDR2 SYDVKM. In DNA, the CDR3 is TGTGCCAGCAGTTTGAGGCAGACCCAGTACTTC. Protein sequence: CASSLRQTQYF. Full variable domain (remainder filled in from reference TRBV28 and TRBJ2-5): DVKVTQSSRYLVKRTGEKVFLECVQDMDHENMFWYRQDPGLGLRLIYFSYDVKMKEKGDIPEGYSVSREKKERFSLILESASTNQTSMYLCASSLRQTQYFGPGTRLLVL.

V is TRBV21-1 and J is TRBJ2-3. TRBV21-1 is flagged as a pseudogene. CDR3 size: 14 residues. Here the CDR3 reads CASSPRLAPDTQYF. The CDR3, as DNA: TGTGCCAGCAGCCCACGACTAGCCCCAGATACGCAGTATTTT.

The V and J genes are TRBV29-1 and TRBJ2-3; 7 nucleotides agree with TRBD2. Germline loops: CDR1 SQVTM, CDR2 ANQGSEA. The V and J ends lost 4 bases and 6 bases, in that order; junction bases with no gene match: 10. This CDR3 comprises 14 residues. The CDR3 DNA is TGCAGCGTTGTCCCTAGCGGACTGACGGATACGCAGTATTTT. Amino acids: CSVVPSGLTDTQYF.

CDR3 region: CASRSGTSVTGELFF. In nucleotides, the CDR3 is TGCGCCAGCAGGAGCGGGACATCGGTCACCGGGGAGCTGTTTTTT. The chain joins TRBV5-1 to TRBJ2-2; D is perhaps TRBD2 (7 bases). V lost 5 bases, J lost 4 bases, and 15 bases lay in between. The CDR3 extends over 15 amino acids. Looked up from germline, CDR1 is SGHRS and CDR2 is YFSETQ.

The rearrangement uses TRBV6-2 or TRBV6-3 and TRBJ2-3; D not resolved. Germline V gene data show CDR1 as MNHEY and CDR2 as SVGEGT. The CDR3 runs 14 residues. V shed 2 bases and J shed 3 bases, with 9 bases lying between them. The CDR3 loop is CASSYPTLTDTQYF. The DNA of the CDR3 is TGTGCCAGCAGTTACCCGACGTTAACAGATACGCAGTATTTT.

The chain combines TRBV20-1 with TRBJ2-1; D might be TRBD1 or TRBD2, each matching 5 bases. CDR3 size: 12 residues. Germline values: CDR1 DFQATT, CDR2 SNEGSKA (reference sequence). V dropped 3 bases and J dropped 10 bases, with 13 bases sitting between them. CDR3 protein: CSASGAGEEQFF. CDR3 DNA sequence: TGCAGTGCTAGCGGGGCCGGGGAGGAGCAGTTCTTC.

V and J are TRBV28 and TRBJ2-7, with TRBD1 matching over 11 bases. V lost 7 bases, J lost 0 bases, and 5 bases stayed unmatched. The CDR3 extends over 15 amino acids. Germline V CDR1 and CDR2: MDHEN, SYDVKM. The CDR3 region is CASTGQGGSSYEQYF. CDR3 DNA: TGTGCCAGCACGGGACAGGGGGGGAGCTCCTACGAGCAGTACTTC.

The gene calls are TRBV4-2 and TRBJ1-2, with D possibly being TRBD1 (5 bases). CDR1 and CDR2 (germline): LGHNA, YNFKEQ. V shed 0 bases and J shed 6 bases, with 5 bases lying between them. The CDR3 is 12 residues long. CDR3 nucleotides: TGTGCCAGCAGCCAAGAGGGACATGGCTACACCTTC. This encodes CASSQEGHGYTF.

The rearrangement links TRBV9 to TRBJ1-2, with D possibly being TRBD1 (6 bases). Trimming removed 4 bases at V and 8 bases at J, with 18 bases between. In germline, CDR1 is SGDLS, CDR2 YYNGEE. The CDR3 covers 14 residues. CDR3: CASSPTHGGGGYTF. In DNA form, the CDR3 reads TGTGCCAGCAGCCCAACACACGGGGGCGGCGGCTACACCTTC.

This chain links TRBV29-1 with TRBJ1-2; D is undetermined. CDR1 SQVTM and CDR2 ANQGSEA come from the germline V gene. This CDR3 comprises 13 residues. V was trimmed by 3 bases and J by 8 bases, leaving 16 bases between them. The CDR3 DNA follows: TGCAGCGTTGAGTCAATGGGGTTGAGGGGCTACACCTTC. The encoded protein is CSVESMGLRGYTF.

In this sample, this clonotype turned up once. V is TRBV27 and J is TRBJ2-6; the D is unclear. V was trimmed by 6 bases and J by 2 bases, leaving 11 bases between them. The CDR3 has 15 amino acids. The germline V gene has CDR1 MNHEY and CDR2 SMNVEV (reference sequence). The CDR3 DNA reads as TGTGCCAGCAGCCCGTGGGGTGCTGGGGCCAACGTCCTGACTTTC. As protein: CASSPWGAGANVLTF.

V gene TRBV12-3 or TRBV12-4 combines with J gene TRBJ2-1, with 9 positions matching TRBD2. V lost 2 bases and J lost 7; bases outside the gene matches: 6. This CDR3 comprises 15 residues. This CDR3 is CASSLIAGVSNEQFF. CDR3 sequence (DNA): TGTGCCAGCAGTTTAATAGCGGGAGTGAGTAATGAGCAGTTCTTC.

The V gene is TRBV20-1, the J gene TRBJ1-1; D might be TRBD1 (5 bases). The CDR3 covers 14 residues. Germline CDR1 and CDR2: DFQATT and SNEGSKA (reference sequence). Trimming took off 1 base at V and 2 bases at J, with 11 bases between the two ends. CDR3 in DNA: TGCAGTGCTAGAGGTCGCAGGACAAACACTGAAGCTTTCTTT. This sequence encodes CSARGRRTNTEAFF.

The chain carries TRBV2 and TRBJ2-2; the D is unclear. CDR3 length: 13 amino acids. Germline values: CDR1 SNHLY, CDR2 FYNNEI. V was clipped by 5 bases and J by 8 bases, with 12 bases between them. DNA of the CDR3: TGTGCCAGCAGTACGACTCATGGAGGGGAGCTGTTTTTT. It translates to CASSTTHGGELFF.

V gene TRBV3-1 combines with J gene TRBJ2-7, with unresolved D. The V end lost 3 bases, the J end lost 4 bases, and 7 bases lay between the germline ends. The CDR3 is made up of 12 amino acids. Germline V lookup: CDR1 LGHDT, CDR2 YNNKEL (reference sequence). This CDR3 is CASSQLVYEQYF. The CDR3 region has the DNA TGTGCCAGCAGCCAGTTGGTGTACGAGCAGTACTTC.